The 4 T cell receptor beta chains listed next were all sequenced from one sample in a study of CD8+ T cells in alopecia areata. Sample treatment: oral pan-JAK inhibitor, 5-10 mg twice daily. Once RNA had been extracted, it was reverse transcribed into cDNA to act as the sequencing template. The repertoire was sequenced with immunoSEQ multiplex PCR; TCRdb's copy has only in-frame clones and lacks some. The sample has 190,000 or so clones; about three fifths are singletons. The material sequenced was CD4+ T cells sorted from blood, taken at week 24, from a patient treated with tofacitinib. Every receptor here comes from a human donor with alopecia areata.

This chain uses TRBV7-9 with TRBJ1-5; tentative D call: TRBD1 (5 bases). V dropped 4 bases and J dropped 7 bases, with 17 bases sitting between them. In germline, CDR1 is SEHNR, CDR2 FQNEAQ (reference sequence). The CDR3 loop spans 15 amino acids. DNA of the CDR3: TGTGCCAGCAGCTCCGGACACTCCTCGGGACAGCCCCAGCATTTT. Translated: CASSSGHSSGQPQHF.

The chain recombines TRBV10-2 with TRBJ1-3; D call uncertain. The V and J ends lost 5 bases and 0 bases respectively, with 2 bases between them. Per the germline V gene, CDR1 is WSHSY and CDR2 is SAAADI. The CDR3 is 12 residues long. CDR3 sequence reads: CASSLSGNTIYF. CDR3 coding DNA: TGCGCCAGCAGTCTCTCTGGAAACACCATATATTTT.

The V and J genes are TRBV4-3 and TRBJ1-5, with D tentatively TRBD1 (5 bases). The V gene's germline CDR1 is LGHNA and CDR2 YSLEER. Trimming pared 0 bases from V and 7 bases from J, leaving 13 bases between. This CDR3 is built from 15 residues. The CDR3 is CASSQDVGGEQPQHF. For the CDR3, the DNA is TGCGCCAGCAGCCAAGATGTTGGGGGGGAACAGCCCCAGCATTTT.

The gene calls are TRBV10-3 and TRBJ2-7, with TRBD1 identical over 7 bases. The CDR3 runs 13 residues. Germline loops: CDR1 ENHRY, CDR2 SYGVKD. J lost 4 bases, V lost 3 bases, and 3 bases had no gene match. CDR3 amino acids: CAISDDRAYEQYF. The DNA of the CDR3 is TGTGCCATCAGTGACGACAGGGCTTACGAGCAGTACTTC.